This TCR beta chain was captured in a study of shared clonotypes between healthy human individuals. It was at deep level that the assay was run. Original data processing: Junction-only sequences without quality scores came from ImmunoSEQ, so filtering differed. TCRdb's copy holds only in-frame clones and misses some; the assay was immunoSEQ multiplex PCR. Clone size and the V and J calls come from that table; the DNA yielded D and trimming. The sample records about 2.1 million clones, 93% being singletons. CD45RO negativity and positive selection for CCR7 defined naive CD8 cells, a population that excluded terminally differentiated effector memory CD45RA+ cells. CDR1 and CDR2 (germline): LNHNV, YYDKDF (reference sequence). The CDR3 loop spans 16 amino acids. With 0 bases removed from V and 2 bases from J, the gap between germline ends came to 14 bases.

This TCR came from a man aged 18-30 years in good health. Some clones in this sample may be carry-over from other donors' samples. The sample taken for sequencing was naive CD8+ T cells from PBMCs. The chain uses TRBV15 and TRBJ2-7; maybe TRBD2 (6 bases). The CDR3 sequence: CATSREYGRGTYEQYF. As DNA, the CDR3 is TGTGCCACCAGCAGAGAATACGGGCGGGGCACCTACGAGCAGTACTTC. The full variable domain, with the rest looked up from reference TRBV15 and TRBJ2-7, is DAMVIQNPRYQVTQFGKPVTLSCSQTLNHNVMYWYQQKSSQAPKLLFHYYDKDFNNEADTPDNFQSRRPNTSFCFLDIRSPGLGDTAMYLCATSREYGRGTYEQYFGPGTRLTVT.